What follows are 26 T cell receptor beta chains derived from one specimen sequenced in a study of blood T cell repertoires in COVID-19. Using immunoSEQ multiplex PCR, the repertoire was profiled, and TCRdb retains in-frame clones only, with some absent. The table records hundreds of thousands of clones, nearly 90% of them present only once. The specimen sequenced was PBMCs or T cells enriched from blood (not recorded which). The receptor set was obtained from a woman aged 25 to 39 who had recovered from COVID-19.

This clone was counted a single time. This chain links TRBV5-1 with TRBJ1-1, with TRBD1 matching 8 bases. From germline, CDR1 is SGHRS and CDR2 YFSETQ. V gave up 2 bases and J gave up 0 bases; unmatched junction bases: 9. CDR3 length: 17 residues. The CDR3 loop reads CASSFGRGLDMNTEAFF. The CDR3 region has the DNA TGCGCCAGCAGCTTTGGCAGGGGGCTTGATATGAACACTGAAGCTTTCTTT.

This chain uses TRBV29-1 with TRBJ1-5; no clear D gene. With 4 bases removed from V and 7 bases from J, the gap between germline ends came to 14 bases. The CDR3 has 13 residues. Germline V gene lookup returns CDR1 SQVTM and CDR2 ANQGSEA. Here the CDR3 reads CSVGPGRNQPQHF. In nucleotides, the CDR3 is TGCAGCGTTGGTCCGGGGAGAAACCAGCCCCAGCATTTT.

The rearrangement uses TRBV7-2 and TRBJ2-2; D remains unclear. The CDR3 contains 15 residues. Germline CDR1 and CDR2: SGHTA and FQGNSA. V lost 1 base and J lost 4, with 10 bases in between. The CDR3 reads CASSLDFRSTGELFF. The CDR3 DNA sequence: TGTGCCAGCAGCTTAGACTTCCGAAGCACCGGGGAGCTGTTTTTT. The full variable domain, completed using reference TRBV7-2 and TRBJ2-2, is GAGVSQSPSNKVTEKGKDVELRCDPISGHTALYWYRQSLGQGLEFLIYFQGNSAPDKSGLPSDRFSAERTGGSVSTLTIQRTQQEDSAVYLCASSLDFRSTGELFFGEGSRLTVL.

The CDR3 region has the DNA TGCGCCAGCAGCCAAGATAGGGGGGGAAACACCATATATTTT. This encodes CASSQDRGGNTIYF. The V call is TRBV4-1, the J call TRBJ1-3; a weak D match, TRBD1 (6 bases). The CDR3 loop spans 14 amino acids. Deletions cut 0 bases from V and 4 bases from J, with 7 bases between. Germline lookup yields CDR1 MGHRA and CDR2 YSYEKL.

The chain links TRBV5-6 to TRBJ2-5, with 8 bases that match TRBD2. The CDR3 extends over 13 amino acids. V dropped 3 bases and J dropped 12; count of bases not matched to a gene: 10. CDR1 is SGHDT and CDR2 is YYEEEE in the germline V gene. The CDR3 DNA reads TGTGCCAGCAGCTCACCCCCGGGGGGGCCGGAGTACTTC. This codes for CASSSPPGGPEYF.

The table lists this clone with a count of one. The CDR3 is CASSLGRRAGNTIYF. The CDR3 bases are TGTGCCAGCAGCTTGGGCAGGCGAGCTGGAAACACCATATATTTT. The rearrangement uses TRBV7-8 and TRBJ1-3; D unresolved. The CDR3 runs 15 residues. Per germline, CDR1 SGHVS and CDR2 FQNEAQ. V was shortened by 3 bases and J by 2 bases, with 11 bases between the two germline ends.

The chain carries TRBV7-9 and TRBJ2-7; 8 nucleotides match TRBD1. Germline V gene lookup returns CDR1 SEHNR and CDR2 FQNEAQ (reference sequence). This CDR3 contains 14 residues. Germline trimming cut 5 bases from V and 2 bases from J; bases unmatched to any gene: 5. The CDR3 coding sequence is TGTGCCAGCAGCGCCCAGGACAGGGCCTACGAGCAGTACTTC. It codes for CASSAQDRAYEQYF.

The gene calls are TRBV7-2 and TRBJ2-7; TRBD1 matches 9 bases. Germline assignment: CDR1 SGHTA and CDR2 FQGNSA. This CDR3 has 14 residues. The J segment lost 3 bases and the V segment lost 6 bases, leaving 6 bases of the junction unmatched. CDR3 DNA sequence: TGTGCCAGCAGTCCCCAGACAGGGGGCTACGAGCAGTACTTC. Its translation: CASSPQTGGYEQYF. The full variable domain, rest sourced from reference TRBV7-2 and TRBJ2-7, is GAGVSQSPSNKVTEKGKDVELRCDPISGHTALYWYRQSLGQGLEFLIYFQGNSAPDKSGLPSDRFSAERTGGSVSTLTIQRTQQEDSAVYLCASSPQTGGYEQYFGPGTRLTVT.

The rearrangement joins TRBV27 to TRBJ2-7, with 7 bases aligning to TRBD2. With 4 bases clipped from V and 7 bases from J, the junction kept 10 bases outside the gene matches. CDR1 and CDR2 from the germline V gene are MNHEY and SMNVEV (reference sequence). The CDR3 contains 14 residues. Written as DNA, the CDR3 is TGTGCCAGCAGTTCTTTAGCGGGCCCGGGGGAGCAGTACTTC. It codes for CASSSLAGPGEQYF.

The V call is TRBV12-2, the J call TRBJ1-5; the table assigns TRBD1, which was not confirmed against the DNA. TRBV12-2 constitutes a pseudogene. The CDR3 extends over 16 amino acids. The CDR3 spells CASRFEDRAVWQPQHF. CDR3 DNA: TGTGCAAGTCGCTTTGAGGACAGGGCTGTCTGGCAGCCCCAGCATTTT.

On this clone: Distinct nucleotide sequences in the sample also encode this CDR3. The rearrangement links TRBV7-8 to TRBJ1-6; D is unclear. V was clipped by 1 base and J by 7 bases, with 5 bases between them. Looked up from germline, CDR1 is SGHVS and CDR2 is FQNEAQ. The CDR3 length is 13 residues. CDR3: CASSLGGNSPLHF. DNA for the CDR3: TGTGCCAGCAGCTTAGGCGGAAATTCACCCCTCCACTTT.

The CDR3 bases are TGTGCCAGCAGTTTAGTGGAGGGGGCCGGGCCCTCCTATGGCTACACCTTC. It yields the protein CASSLVEGAGPSYGYTF. V is TRBV28 and J is TRBJ1-2; 7 bases are shared with TRBD1. The V gene's germline CDR1 is MDHEN and CDR2 SYDVKM. Trimming removed 2 bases from V and 4 bases from J; junction bases left unmatched: 13. This CDR3 is 17 amino acids long.

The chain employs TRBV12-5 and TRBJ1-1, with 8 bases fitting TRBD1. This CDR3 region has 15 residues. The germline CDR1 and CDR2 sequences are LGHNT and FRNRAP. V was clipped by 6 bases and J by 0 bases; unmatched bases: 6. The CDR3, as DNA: TGTGCTAGTGGGCAGACAGGGGCTATGAACACTGAAGCTTTCTTT. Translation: CASGQTGAMNTEAFF. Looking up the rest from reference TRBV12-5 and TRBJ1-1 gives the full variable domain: DARVTQTPRHKVTEMGQEVTMRCQPILGHNTVFWYRQTMMQGLELLAYFRNRAPLDDSGMPKDRFSAEMPDATLATLKIQPSEPRDSAVYFCASGQTGAMNTEAFFGQGTRLTVV.

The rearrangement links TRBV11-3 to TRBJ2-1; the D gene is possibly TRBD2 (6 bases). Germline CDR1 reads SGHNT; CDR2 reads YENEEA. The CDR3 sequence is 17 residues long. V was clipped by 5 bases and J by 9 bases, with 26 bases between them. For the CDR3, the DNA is TGTGCCAGCAGCCCCAGCCCCCCCTCTAGCGCCTTCGGTGAGCAGTTCTTC. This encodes CASSPSPPSSAFGEQFF.

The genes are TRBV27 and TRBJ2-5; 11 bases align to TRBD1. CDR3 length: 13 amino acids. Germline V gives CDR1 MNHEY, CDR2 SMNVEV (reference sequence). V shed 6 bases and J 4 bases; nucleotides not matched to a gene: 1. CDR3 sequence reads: CASRGTGGETQYF. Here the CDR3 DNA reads TGTGCCAGCAGGGGGACAGGGGGAGAGACCCAGTACTTC.

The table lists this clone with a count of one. CDR3 sequence reads: CASSNPPGLGPRVGQYF. The DNA for the CDR3 is TGTGCCAGCAGCAATCCACCGGGACTGGGGCCTCGCGTTGGGCAGTACTTC. The rearrangement uses TRBV7-9 and TRBJ2-7; the D gene is possibly TRBD2 (6 bases). Germline CDR1 and CDR2: SEHNR and FQNEAQ (reference sequence). CDR3 size: 17 residues. The V end lost 5 bases, the J end lost 9 bases, and 29 bases lay between the germline ends.

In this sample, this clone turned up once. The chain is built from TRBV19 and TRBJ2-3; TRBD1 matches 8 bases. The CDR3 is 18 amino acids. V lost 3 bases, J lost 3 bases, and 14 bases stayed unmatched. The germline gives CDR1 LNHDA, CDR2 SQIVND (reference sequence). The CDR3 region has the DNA TGTGCCAGTAGTATTCAACCCCCAGGGGGCGGAGGTACAGATACGCAGTATTTT. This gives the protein CASSIQPPGGGGTDTQYF.

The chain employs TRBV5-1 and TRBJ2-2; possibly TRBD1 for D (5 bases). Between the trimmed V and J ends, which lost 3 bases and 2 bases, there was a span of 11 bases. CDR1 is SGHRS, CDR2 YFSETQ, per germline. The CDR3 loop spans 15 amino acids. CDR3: CASSSAGHNTGELFF. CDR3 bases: TGCGCCAGCAGCTCAGCCGGACACAACACCGGGGAGCTGTTTTTT.

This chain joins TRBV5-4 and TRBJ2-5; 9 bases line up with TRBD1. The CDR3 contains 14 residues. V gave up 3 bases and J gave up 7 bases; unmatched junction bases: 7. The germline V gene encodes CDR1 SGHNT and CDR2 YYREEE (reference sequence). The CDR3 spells CASSYGQGMGTQYF. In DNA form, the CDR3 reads TGTGCCAGCAGCTACGGACAGGGGATGGGGACCCAGTACTTC.

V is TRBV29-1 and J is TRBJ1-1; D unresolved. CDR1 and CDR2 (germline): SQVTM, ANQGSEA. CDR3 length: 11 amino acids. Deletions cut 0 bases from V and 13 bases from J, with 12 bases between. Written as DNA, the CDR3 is TGCAGCGTTGAAGAGGCGGCGTTTGATTTCTTT. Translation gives CSVEEAAFDFF.

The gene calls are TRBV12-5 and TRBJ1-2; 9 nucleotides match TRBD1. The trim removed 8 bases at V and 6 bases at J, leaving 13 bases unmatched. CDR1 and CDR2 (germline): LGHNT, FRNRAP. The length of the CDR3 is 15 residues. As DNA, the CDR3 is TGTGCTAGTTCTTTTGGGGGACAGGGTTTCGATGGCTACACCTTC. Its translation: CASSFGGQGFDGYTF.

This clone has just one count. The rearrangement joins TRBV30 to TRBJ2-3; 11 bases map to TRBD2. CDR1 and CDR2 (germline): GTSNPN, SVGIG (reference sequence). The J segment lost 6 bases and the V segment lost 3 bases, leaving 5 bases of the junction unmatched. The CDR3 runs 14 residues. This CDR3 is CAWSLAGGRDTQYF. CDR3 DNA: TGTGCCTGGAGCCTAGCGGGGGGCCGGGATACGCAGTATTTT.

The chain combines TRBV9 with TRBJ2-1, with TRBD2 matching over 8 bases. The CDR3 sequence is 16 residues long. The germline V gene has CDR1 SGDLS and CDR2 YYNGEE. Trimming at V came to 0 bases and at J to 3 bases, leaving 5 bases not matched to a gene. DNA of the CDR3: TGTGCCAGCAGCGTAGTAGCGGGATCTTTCTACAATGAGCAGTTCTTC. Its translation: CASSVVAGSFYNEQFF.

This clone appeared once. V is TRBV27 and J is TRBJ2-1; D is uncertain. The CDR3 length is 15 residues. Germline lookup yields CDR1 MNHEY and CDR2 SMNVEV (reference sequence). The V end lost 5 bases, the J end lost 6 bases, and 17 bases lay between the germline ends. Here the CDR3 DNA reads TGTGCCAGCAGTCCCTTCTTTGAAGCAGGCAATGAGCAGTTCTTC. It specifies CASSPFFEAGNEQFF.

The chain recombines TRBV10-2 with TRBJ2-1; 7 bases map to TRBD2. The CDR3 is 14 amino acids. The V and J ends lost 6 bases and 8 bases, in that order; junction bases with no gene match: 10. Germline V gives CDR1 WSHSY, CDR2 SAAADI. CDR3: CASRLAILTYEQFF. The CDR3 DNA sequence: TGCGCCAGCAGACTAGCGATCCTAACGTATGAGCAGTTCTTC.

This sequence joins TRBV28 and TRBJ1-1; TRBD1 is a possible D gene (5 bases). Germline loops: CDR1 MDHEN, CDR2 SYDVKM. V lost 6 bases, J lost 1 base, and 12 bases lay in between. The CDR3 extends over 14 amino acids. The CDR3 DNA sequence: TGTGCCAGCAGATGGGGCAGAGCGAACACTGAAGCTTTCTTT. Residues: CASRWGRANTEAFF.